This TCR beta chain stems from a study of shared clonotypes between healthy human individuals (dated by TCRdb to 2018 to 2021). At the level of the whole study: A couple of women and a few men aged 18 to 49 years were included in the cohort. Libraries were prepared and TCR repertoires were sequenced by different laboratories using diverse techniques, in order to increase sequencing depth and limit assay-specific biases. To estimate repertoire size and how much clonotypes are shared between individuals, the study performed deep sequencing of blood TCR repertoires from a few healthy adults. Leukapheresis yielded between about 0.85 and 9 billion PBMCs per donor. Overall study results and their limits: Because the study included a small number of donors, the genetic and exposure-history diversity represented was limited. Based on pairwise subsampling, the degree of clonotype sharing among donors was expected to be affected by sequencing depth. Sampling was restricted to blood, and TCR repertoires in tissue are likely to differ from TCR repertoires in blood.

TCR CDR3 regions were amplified from genomic DNA by multiplex PCR using the deep immunoSEQ assay. Extracted genomic DNA from each cell subset was spread evenly across all wells of several immunoSEQ 96-well plates, with each plate serving as a replicate. For unsorted PBMC, approximately 0.3 ug genomic DNA, equal to approximately 30,000 T cell genomes, was loaded into each replicate PCR. Ten immunoSEQ deep assay plates were used to sequence the unsorted PBMC genomic DNA. Purified libraries were quantified with a Qubit 3.0 fluorometer, sized on a Bioanalyzer 2100, and re-quantified with the KAPA Library Quantification kit. Every immunoSEQ 96-well plate was sequenced on a dedicated single-read 150-cycle Illumina NextSeq 550 flow cell. The original pipeline was this. Because the immunoSEQ output included only junctional sequences and no quality scores, the filtering could not be the same as the filtering used for full-length reads. Sequences were annotated with PyIR, a Python wrapper for IgBLAST v1.9, and V/J genes and CDR3 were assigned using IMGT germline references. Reads were filtered out if the reads had weak V/J assignments (E-value above 1e-6), no CDR3, stop codons, out-of-frame junctions, or ambiguous translated residues. V3J clonotypes were defined by identical inferred V gene, J gene, and CDR3 amino acid sequence. To compute the percentage overlap between repertoires, the number of shared unique clonotypes was divided by the size of the smaller repertoire. Three approaches were used to assess repertoire richness: RTK rarefaction, the Chao1 estimator, and Recon v2.1 estimates of unobserved clonotypes. TCRdb obtained this table from immuneACCESS and retained in-frame rearrangements with V and J assigned. These tables miss some clones; where compared with another copy, unresolved V genes account for less than half of the shortfall, and the remainder is unexplained. Clone size and the V and J calls come from that table; the DNA yielded D and trimming. This sample gives 450,000 to 500,000 clones in total; about 72% of them show up just once. The ten largest clones represent 12% of the sample.

The donors were healthy, HIV-negative adults with no recently reported acute infections or vaccinations. All donors were Caucasian adults living in Nashville, Tennessee, USA. In the unsorted samples, approximately 82 million PBMCs were counted, and genomic DNA was extracted using the QIAamp DNA Blood Mini kit. Blood was collected by leukapheresis, and PBMCs were isolated by Ficoll-Histopaque density gradient centrifugation and then cryopreserved in liquid nitrogen vapor phase. With regard to this clone: What this receptor recognizes is not known. Base qualities are not at hand, and no much larger clone is one base apart.

The CDR3 measures 15 amino acids from cysteine to phenylalanine. Only the CDR3 part of the read is kept: 45 bases, read in frame from the first base. CDR1 and CDR2 were assigned from the germline V gene as ENHRY and SYGVKD. V was cut back by 3 bases and J by 0 bases, leaving a gap of 10 bases between them. The chain joins TRBV10-3 to TRBJ2-3; the D gene identity is not certain. The source material was PBMCs. This clonotype originated in a woman in her forties in good health. Some clones in this sample may be carry-over from other donors' samples. The CDR3 loop reads CAISDGLSSTDTQYF. The DNA sequence is as follows: TGTGCCATCAGTGATGGGCTATCTAGCACAGATACGCAGTATTTT.